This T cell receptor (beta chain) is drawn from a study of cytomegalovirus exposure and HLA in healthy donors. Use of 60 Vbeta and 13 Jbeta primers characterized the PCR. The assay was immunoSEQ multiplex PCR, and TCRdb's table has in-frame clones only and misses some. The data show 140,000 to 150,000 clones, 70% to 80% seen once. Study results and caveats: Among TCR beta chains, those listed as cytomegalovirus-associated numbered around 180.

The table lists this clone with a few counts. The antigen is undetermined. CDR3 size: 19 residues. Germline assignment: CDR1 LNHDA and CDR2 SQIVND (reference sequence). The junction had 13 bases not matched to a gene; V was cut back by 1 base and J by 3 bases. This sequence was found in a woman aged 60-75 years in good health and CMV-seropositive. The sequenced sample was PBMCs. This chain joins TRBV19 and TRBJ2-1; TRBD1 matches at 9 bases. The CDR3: CASSIALRGQGPYYNEQFF. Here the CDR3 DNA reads TGTGCCAGTAGTATAGCTTTAAGGGGACAGGGACCTTACTACAATGAGCAGTTCTTC.